This TCR beta chain is from a study of blood T cell repertoires in COVID-19. CDR1 is SGHRS, CDR2 YFSETQ, per germline. This CDR3 contains 17 residues. J lost 4 bases, V lost 4 bases, and 7 bases had no gene match. As handled by the study authors: Estimation of nucleated cell counts was performed using reference gene primer amplification. Here immunoSEQ multiplex PCR was the method, and the copy in TCRdb shows in-frame clones only, minus some. For V, J and clone size, that table is used; D and trimming come from the DNA. The table has some 250,000 clones, approximately 86% seen once. The receptor was derived from a woman in her twenties or thirties who had recovered from COVID-19. This chain uses TRBV5-1 with TRBJ2-1; 14 positions agree with TRBD2. The sample taken for sequencing was peripheral blood. The CDR3 spells CASSNPTSGGAYNEQFF. As DNA, the CDR3 is TGCGCCAGCAGCAATCCGACTAGCGGGGGGGCATACAATGAGCAGTTCTTC. Full variable domain (remainder filled in from reference TRBV5-1 and TRBJ2-1): KAGVTQTPRYLIKTRGQQVTLSCSPISGHRSVSWYQQTPGQGLQFLFEYFSETQRNKGNFPGRFSGRQFSNSRSEMNVSTLELGDSALYLCASSNPTSGGAYNEQFFGPGTRLTVL.